Following are 20 T cell receptor beta chains from one sample sequenced in a study of monozygotic twins with inflammatory bowel disease. TCRdb reprocessed the 5' RACE reads, with one entry per CDR3 protein and no DNA. This table lists some 200,000 distinct CDR3 sequences. Sequencing was carried out using blood. Source of these receptors: a human donor with ulcerative colitis or Crohn's disease, or a healthy co-twin of an affected twin (not recorded which).

The CDR3 here is CASSLGPPGDTQYF. This chain links TRBV5-1 with TRBJ2-3; checking the TCRdb D call of TRBD2 is not possible without DNA. The germline V gene has CDR1 SGHRS and CDR2 YFSETQ. CDR3 size: 14 residues.

The V call is TRBV20-1, the J call TRBJ1-4; as DNA is missing, the TRBD1 call by TCRdb cannot be tested. The CDR3 is 13 amino acids. Per the germline V gene, CDR1 is DFQATT and CDR2 is SNEGSKA (reference sequence). The CDR3 sequence is CSAGQGNYEKLFF.

V gene TRBV5-5 combines with J gene TRBJ2-4; the D call from TCRdb, TRBD1, cannot be confirmed without DNA. This CDR3 is 12 amino acids long. CDR1 and CDR2 from the germline V gene are SGHKS and YYEKEE (reference sequence). The CDR3 region is CASSEWTGGGSF.

V is TRBV7-2 and J is TRBJ2-5; the TCRdb D gene call, TRBD2, has no DNA to confirm it. The CDR3 is made up of 16 amino acids. Germline V gene data show CDR1 as SGHTA and CDR2 as FQGNSA. CDR3 loop: CASSFSSGTSGGPQYF. Filled out from reference TRBV7-2 and TRBJ2-5, the complete variable domain reads GAGVSQSPSNKVTEKGKDVELRCDPISGHTALYWYRQSLGQGLEFLIYFQGNSAPDKSGLPSDRFSAERTGGSVSTLTIQRTQQEDSAVYLCASSFSSGTSGGPQYFGPGTRLLVL.

The chain uses TRBV14 and TRBJ1-5; checking the TCRdb D call of TRBD1 is not possible without DNA. The CDR3 extends over 13 amino acids. The germline V gene has CDR1 SGHDN and CDR2 FVKESK. This chain's CDR3 is CASSPRENQPQHF.

The rearrangement links TRBV6-5 to TRBJ1-4; absent DNA, TCRdb's TRBD1 call cannot be checked. CDR3 length: 15 amino acids. Germline-derived CDR1 and CDR2 are MNHEY and SVGAGI. This chain's CDR3 is CASSYAGTGLEKLFF.

The chain couples TRBV19 to TRBJ1-1; with no DNA, the TCRdb D assignment of TRBD1 cannot be verified. The CDR3 has 14 amino acids. Germline CDR1 LNHDA, CDR2 SQIVND (reference sequence). CDR3: CASRNRGPDTEAFF.

The chain carries TRBV6-1 and TRBJ2-7; absent DNA, TCRdb's TRBD1 call cannot be checked. This CDR3 contains 14 residues. The germline V gene encodes CDR1 MNHNS and CDR2 SASEGT. The chain's CDR3 is CASRLDTYSYEQYF.

This chain links TRBV3-1 with TRBJ1-1; the TCRdb call, TRBD1, lacks DNA for checking. The CDR3 runs 13 residues. The V gene's germline CDR1 is LGHDT and CDR2 YNNKEL (reference sequence). CDR3 amino acids: CASSHRPGYRAFF.

The genes are TRBV7-9 and TRBJ1-5; absent DNA, TCRdb's TRBD1 call cannot be checked. The CDR3 is 14 residues long. CDR1 and CDR2 from the germline V gene are SEHNR and FQNEAQ (reference sequence). The chain's CDR3 is CASTPLSGNQPQHF.

The chain couples TRBV11-1 to TRBJ2-3; the D call from TCRdb, TRBD1, cannot be confirmed without DNA. Germline loops: CDR1 SGHAT, CDR2 FQDESV (reference sequence). The CDR3 consists of 18 residues. CDR3 protein: CASSLARGRPTGTDTQYF. Full variable domain (missing parts from reference TRBV11-1 and TRBJ2-3): EAEVAQSPRYKITEKSQAVAFWCDPISGHATLYWYRQILGQGPELLVQFQDESVVDDSQLPKDRFSAERLKGVDSTLKIQPAELGDSAMYLCASSLARGRPTGTDTQYFGPGTRLTVL.

This chain connects TRBV2 to TRBJ2-6; the TRBD1 assignment by TCRdb is unverifiable without DNA. Germline V CDR1 and CDR2: SNHLY, FYNNEI. There are 19 residues in the CDR3. The chain's CDR3 is CASIPTDGSGVSGANVLTF.

This sequence joins TRBV5-1 and TRBJ1-3; TCRdb's assignment of TRBD1 cannot be checked, as there is no DNA. This CDR3 contains 16 residues. CDR1 and CDR2 from the germline V gene are SGHRS and YFSETQ. The CDR3 sequence: CASSFLGGSSGNTIYF.

This chain joins TRBV7-9 and TRBJ1-5; TCRdb indicates TRBD1, and absent DNA this call remains unverified. The CDR3 length is 11 residues. The V gene's germline CDR1 is SEHNR and CDR2 FQNEAQ (reference sequence). The CDR3 here is CVPGGNQPQHF. The whole variable domain, remainder taken from reference TRBV7-9 and TRBJ1-5, is DTGVSQNPRHKITKRGQNVTFRCDPISEHNRLYWYRQTLGQGPEFLTYFQNEAQLEKSRLLSDRFSAERPKGSFSTLEIQRTEQGDSAMYLCVPGGNQPQHFGDGTRLSIL.

The rearrangement joins TRBV12-3 or TRBV12-4 to TRBJ1-6; TCRdb selects TRBD1, and the lack of DNA leaves this call unchecked. The CDR3 is 14 amino acids. The CDR3: CASSLGGARSPLHF.

The V call is TRBV15, the J call TRBJ1-1; the TCRdb D gene call, TRBD1, has no DNA to confirm it. Germline V gene data show CDR1 as LNHNV and CDR2 as YYDKDF (reference sequence). The CDR3 is 13 residues long. CDR3 sequence reads: CATRPGGNTEAFF.

The CDR3 loop is CASSPMEQETQYF. This chain links TRBV18 with TRBJ2-5. This CDR3 region has 13 residues. The germline V gene has CDR1 KGHSH and CDR2 LQKENI.

The chain's CDR3 is CATSRDREVTYEQYF. V is TRBV15 and J is TRBJ2-7. The CDR3 spans 15 residues. Germline V lookup: CDR1 LNHNV, CDR2 YYDKDF (reference sequence).

This chain connects TRBV9 to TRBJ1-1; the D call of TRBD1 rests on TCRdb alone, since no DNA is present to check it. CDR3 size: 13 residues. CDR1 and CDR2 from the germline V gene are SGDLS and YYNGEE. CDR3 sequence: CASSTPPGTEAFF.

This chain connects TRBV20-1 to TRBJ1-2. Germline values: CDR1 DFQATT, CDR2 SNEGSKA (reference sequence). The CDR3 contains 13 residues. Here the CDR3 reads CSARPPKGAGYTF.